Listed below are T cell receptor beta chains from one sample, sequenced in a study of Ad26.COV2.S vaccination and SARS-CoV-2 variants. This table comes from immunoSEQ multiplex PCR, and its TCRdb copy is limited to in-frame clones, with some not included. In the table there are a few hundred thousand clones, about 90% of which are singletons. The source was peripheral blood, collected in a trial of Ad26.COV2.S vaccine versus placebo. All receptors come from a person between 18 and 65 years old who received the Ad26.COV2.S COVID-19 vaccine or a placebo. Both conserved end residues are part of each CDR3. The order of the fields is D gene, V gene, CDR3 length, clone size, J gene, CDR3 protein, CDR3 DNA. The D gene is left open where the match is weak. The size entry is marked missing in some rows and otherwise reads once, few, many or a size class.

>TRBD1|TRBV3-1/TRBV3-2|15|.|TRBJ2-7
CASSHQGVLFYEQYF
TGTGCCAGCAGCCATCAGGGGGTTCTATTCTACGAGCAGTACTTC
>TRBD1|TRBV5-4|15|.|TRBJ1-2
CASSPGGRTAEGYTF
TGTGCCAGCAGCCCAGGGGGACGGACAGCGGAAGGCTACACCTTC
>TRBD1|TRBV28|19|.|TRBJ2-7
CASRTTRGWDRSNPYEQYF
TGTGCCAGCAGAACAACCCGCGGGTGGGACAGGTCCAACCCCTACGAGCAGTACTTC
>.|TRBV2|15|.|TRBJ1-1
CASRGDRRRGTEAFF
TGTGCCAGCAGAGGCGACAGGAGGAGGGGGACTGAAGCTTTCTTT
>.|TRBV18|15|.|TRBJ1-3
CASSPWGISGNTIYF
TGTGCCAGCTCGCCCTGGGGAATCTCTGGAAACACCATATATTTT
>TRBD2|TRBV6-5|16|.|TRBJ2-1
CASSYRAGGLYNEQFF
TGTGCCAGCAGTTACCGGGCGGGGGGGCTCTACAATGAGCAGTTCTTC
>.|TRBV11-2|17|.|TRBJ1-3
CASSQLRDGLSGNTIYF
TGTGCCAGCAGCCAACTCCGGGACGGCTTATCTGGAAACACCATATATTTT
>.|TRBV12-3/TRBV12-4|13|.|TRBJ1-2
CASSQQVNYGYTF
TGTGCCAGCAGTCAACAGGTTAACTATGGCTACACCTTC
>.|TRBV29-1|12|.|TRBJ2-7
CSVMQGSYEQYF
TGCAGCGTTATGCAGGGGTCCTACGAGCAGTACTTC
>TRBD1|TRBV7-6|17|once|TRBJ2-6
CASSDGTGGSGANVLTF
TGTGCCAGCAGCGACGGGACAGGGGGCTCTGGGGCCAACGTCCTGACTTTC
>TRBD1|TRBV19|15|.|TRBJ1-2
CASSISAGGGYGYTF
TGTGCCAGTAGTATATCGGCAGGGGGAGGCTATGGCTACACCTTC
>TRBD1|TRBV4-1|17|.|TRBJ1-6
CASSQDPLGQPGTPLHF
TGCGCCAGCAGCCAAGATCCCTTGGGACAGCCCGGGACACCCCTCCACTTT
>TRBD2|TRBV20-1|13|.|TRBJ2-7
CSASVAGEGEQYF
TGCAGTGCTAGTGTTGCGGGGGAGGGCGAGCAGTACTTC
>TRBD1|TRBV24-1|16|.|TRBJ1-5
CATSGTGGHSNQPQHF
TGTGCCACCTCCGGGACAGGAGGCCATAGCAATCAGCCCCAGCATTTT
>.|TRBV30|14|.|TRBJ1-2
CAWSTGSPLDGYTF
TGTGCCTGGAGTACCGGCTCCCCTCTCGATGGCTACACCTTC
>TRBD1|TRBV4-1|18|.|TRBJ2-7
CASSPDLGTGQNLYEQYF
TGCGCCAGCAGCCCCGATCTTGGGACAGGACAGAACCTATACGAGCAGTACTTC
>TRBD1|TRBV2|14|once|TRBJ2-3
CASRTGMSTDTQYF
TGTGCCAGCAGGACAGGGATGAGCACAGATACGCAGTATTTT
>.|TRBV6-5|13|.|TRBJ2-2
CASRAVNTGELFF
TGTGCCAGCAGGGCAGTAAACACCGGGGAGCTGTTTTTT
>.|TRBV6-2/TRBV6-3|14|.|TRBJ1-2
CASSRSGRSYGYTF
TGTGCCAGCAGTCGATCAGGACGGAGCTATGGCTACACCTTC
>TRBD1|TRBV30|13|.|TRBJ1-2
CACSDRGVGGYTF
TGTGCCTGCTCGGACAGGGGCGTCGGTGGCTACACCTTC
>.|TRBV29-1|15|.|TRBJ2-2
CSAGRRRGGTGELFF
TGCAGCGCCGGACGACGGCGGGGAGGCACCGGGGAGCTGTTTTTT
>TRBD1|TRBV4-3|17|.|TRBJ2-7
CASSQDSSGDRVHEQYF
TGCGCCAGCAGCCAAGATTCATCCGGGGACAGGGTCCACGAGCAGTACTTC
>.|TRBV4-1|12|once|TRBJ1-4
CASSPSTEKLFF
TGCGCCAGCAGCCCCTCTACAGAAAAACTGTTTTTT
>.|TRBV3-1/TRBV3-2|11|.|TRBJ1-6
CASSRGGPLHF
TGTGCCAGCAGCCGAGGAGGACCCCTCCACTTT
>.|TRBV6-2/TRBV6-3|15|.|TRBJ2-2
CASSYTAPYTGELFF
TGTGCCAGCAGTTACACCGCACCGTACACCGGGGAGCTGTTTTTT
>TRBD1|TRBV9|16|.|TRBJ2-7
CASSVGQGVYSYEQYF
TGTGCCAGCAGCGTAGGACAGGGGGTTTACTCCTACGAGCAGTACTTC
>.|TRBV12-3/TRBV12-4|13|.|TRBJ1-2
CASSSRQVYGYTF
TGTGCCAGCAGTAGCCGGCAGGTCTATGGCTACACCTTC
>.|TRBV7-2|13|.|TRBJ2-7
CASSRRTEYEQYF
TGTGCCAGCAGCCGAAGGACAGAATACGAGCAGTACTTC
>TRBD1|TRBV2|15|.|TRBJ1-2
CASSAGTGAFYGYTF
TGTGCCAGCAGTGCCGGGACAGGGGCATTCTATGGCTACACCTTC
>TRBD2|TRBV4-3|15|once|TRBJ2-1
CASSQETSGYNEQFF
TGCGCCAGCAGCCAAGAGACTAGCGGGTACAATGAGCAGTTCTTC
>TRBD2|TRBV5-4|16|once|TRBJ2-1
CASSLASGGNYNEQFF
TGTGCCAGCAGCTTGGCCAGCGGGGGGAACTACAATGAGCAGTTCTTC
>.|TRBV18|14|few|TRBJ1-1
CASSSLAGDTEAFF
TGTGCCAGCTCATCTCTAGCGGGAGACACTGAAGCTTTCTTT
>TRBD1|TRBV27|18|.|TRBJ2-7
CASSVGQQTRDVGYEQYF
TGTGCCAGCAGTGTGGGACAGCAAACCCGGGACGTCGGCTACGAGCAGTACTTC
>.|TRBV19|15|.|TRBJ1-6
CASNLWATLNSPLHF
TGTGCCAGTAATTTGTGGGCGACATTGAATTCACCCCTCCACTTT
>.|TRBV3-1/TRBV3-2|17|.|TRBJ2-7
CASSQERFTAASYEQYF
TGTGCCAGCAGCCAAGAAAGATTTACGGCCGCCTCCTACGAGCAGTACTTC
>TRBD1|TRBV30|13|few|TRBJ1-1
CAWRTGWSTEAFF
TGTGCCTGGAGGACAGGGTGGAGCACTGAAGCTTTCTTT
>.|TRBV19|15|.|TRBJ1-5
CASSIDWTGNQPQHF
TGTGCCAGTAGTATAGATTGGACGGGCAATCAGCCCCAGCATTTT
>TRBD1|TRBV7-6|14|.|TRBJ2-7
CASSLAGTGSEQYF
TGTGCCAGCAGCTTAGCCGGGACAGGGTCCGAGCAGTACTTC
>.|TRBV6-5|15|few|TRBJ1-5
CASSYSYPGPQPQHF
TGTGCCAGCAGTTACTCGTATCCAGGGCCCCAGCCCCAGCATTTT
>.|TRBV7-8|12|.|TRBJ1-3
CASSLEPDTIYF
TGTGCCAGCAGCTTAGAACCCGACACCATATATTTT
>TRBD1|TRBV4-1|14|.|TRBJ1-2
CASSRDRGPHGYTF
TGCGCCAGCAGCCGGGACAGGGGCCCCCATGGCTACACCTTC
>.|TRBV9|13|.|TRBJ2-7
CASSVGISYEQYF
TGTGCCAGCAGCGTGGGTATTTCCTACGAGCAGTACTTC
>.|TRBV30|11|.|TRBJ1-2
CAWSFRGGYTF
TGTGCCTGGAGTTTCCGAGGGGGCTACACCTTC
>TRBD1|TRBV7-9|14|.|TRBJ1-1
CASSLGQGKTEAFF
TGTGCCAGCAGCTTAGGACAGGGGAAAACTGAAGCTTTCTTT